Shown below are 30 T cell receptor beta chains from a single sample sequenced in a study of blood T cell repertoires in COVID-19. Profiling relied on immunoSEQ multiplex PCR, and the TCRdb table lists in-frame clones only, not all of them. Altogether 40,000 to 45,000 clones are present, roughly nine tenths being singletons, with the ten largest covering more than 5%. Sequencing input: peripheral blood. These receptors came from a human donor in a cohort sampled during active COVID-19.

V is TRBV30 and J is TRBJ2-1; TRBD1 agrees at 7 bases. Germline loops: CDR1 GTSNPN, CDR2 SVGIG (reference sequence). The CDR3 extends over 15 amino acids. Trimming removed 2 bases from V and 0 bases from J; junction bases left unmatched: 4. The CDR3 DNA sequence: TGTGCCTGGAGTCAGGGGGTGAGCTCCTACAATGAGCAGTTCTTC. The encoded protein is CAWSQGVSSYNEQFF.

This clone came up a few times. V gene TRBV7-9 combines with J gene TRBJ1-2; D is undetermined. Deletions cut 5 bases from V and 4 bases from J, with 17 bases between. CDR3 length equals 15 residues. The germline V gene encodes CDR1 SEHNR and CDR2 FQNEAQ (reference sequence). The CDR3 region has the DNA TGTGCCAGCAGCATAGGAAGTCCCCGGAGCTATGGCTACACCTTC. It encodes CASSIGSPRSYGYTF.

This sequence joins TRBV27 and TRBJ1-2; tentative D call: TRBD1 (6 bases). CDR3 size: 16 residues. Germline V CDR1 and CDR2: MNHEY, SMNVEV (reference sequence). Trimming took 6 bases from V and 8 from J, leaving 25 bases between them. CDR3: CASRPDSTPQFKGYTF. The CDR3 DNA reads as TGTGCCAGCAGACCGGACAGCACCCCGCAATTCAAGGGCTACACCTTC.

CDR3 amino acids: CASSLWPHYEQYF. CDR3 in DNA: TGTGCCAGCAGTTTATGGCCCCACTACGAGCAGTACTTC. The rearrangement uses TRBV27 and TRBJ2-7; D not resolved. This CDR3 has 13 residues. Germline V gene lookup returns CDR1 MNHEY and CDR2 SMNVEV (reference sequence). V lost 1 base and J lost 3, with 7 bases in between.

The chain has TRBV7-2 and TRBJ2-5; D is ambiguous. CDR1 is SGHTA, CDR2 FQGNSA, per germline. Trimming pared 2 bases from V and 1 base from J, leaving 8 bases between. CDR3 length: 14 residues. The CDR3 DNA reads TGTGCCAGCAGCTTACGTACAGTCCAAGAGACCCAGTACTTC. This codes for CASSLRTVQETQYF.

This sequence joins TRBV7-9 and TRBJ2-3; D unclear. Germline loops: CDR1 SEHNR, CDR2 FQNEAQ (reference sequence). V was trimmed by 1 base and J by 4 bases, leaving 9 bases between them. CDR3 length: 14 amino acids. CDR3 amino acids: CASSLETGPDTQYF. As DNA, the CDR3 is TGTGCCAGCAGCTTAGAGACTGGCCCAGATACGCAGTATTTT.

The rearrangement links TRBV20-1 to TRBJ1-2; no clear D. V shed 3 bases and J shed 6 bases, with 8 bases lying between them. The CDR3 extends over 11 amino acids. Germline CDR1 and CDR2: DFQATT and SNEGSKA (reference sequence). This CDR3 reads CSASRYDGYTF. DNA for the CDR3: TGCAGTGCTAGCCGCTACGATGGCTACACCTTC.

The CDR3 loop is CASSVSPTSGTDTQYF. The DNA of the CDR3 is TGTGCCAGCAGCGTATCCCCCACTAGCGGCACAGATACGCAGTATTTT. The J gene is TRBJ2-3, the V gene TRBV9, with 7 bases fitting TRBD2. Germline lookup yields CDR1 SGDLS and CDR2 YYNGEE. The CDR3 consists of 16 residues. V was pared by 1 base and J by 1 base, with 6 bases of the junction left unmatched.

The V call is TRBV10-3, the J call TRBJ1-5; 8 bases agree with TRBD1. The CDR3 contains 16 residues. CDR1 and CDR2 from the germline V gene are ENHRY and SYGVKD. V was pared by 4 bases and J by 0 bases, with 5 bases of the junction left unmatched. CDR3 bases: TGTGCCATCAGTGTCGCAGGGGGCCTTAGCAATCAGCCCCAGCATTTT. This gives the protein CAISVAGGLSNQPQHF.

This chain links TRBV7-2 with TRBJ1-1; D not resolved. CDR1 and CDR2 (germline): SGHTA, FQGNSA. CDR3 length equals 16 residues. Trimming took 5 bases from V and 6 from J, leaving 22 bases between them. Written as DNA, the CDR3 is TGTGCCAGCAGCATAGGCCCATATCTAGTACGGTCTGAAGCTTTCTTT. Translation: CASSIGPYLVRSEAFF.

The chain couples TRBV30 to TRBJ1-1, with D maybe TRBD1 (5 bases). Trimming left V 3 bases short and J 9 bases short, with 14 bases between. The germline V gene has CDR1 GTSNPN and CDR2 SVGIG (reference sequence). This CDR3 region has 12 residues. The CDR3 is CAWRGGARKAFF. The CDR3, as DNA: TGTGCCTGGAGAGGCGGGGCGCGAAAAGCTTTCTTT. The complete variable domain, with remaining parts taken from reference TRBV30 and TRBJ1-1, reads SQTIHQWPATLVQPVGSPLSLECTVEGTSNPNLYWYRQAAGRGLQLLFYSVGIGQISSEVPQNLSASRPQDRQFILSSKKLLLSDSGFYLCAWRGGARKAFFGQGTRLTVV.

V is TRBV6-2 or TRBV6-3 and J is TRBJ2-1; 12 bases fit TRBD2. This CDR3 has 16 amino acids. Germline CDR1 MNHEY, CDR2 SVGEGT. V lost 5 bases and J lost 0; bases outside the gene matches: 2. CDR3 DNA sequence: TGTGCCAGCAGTGGACTAGCGGGGCTCTCCTACAATGAGCAGTTCTTC. Translation: CASSGLAGLSYNEQFF.

J is TRBJ1-2 and V is TRBV27; 7 nucleotides align to TRBD1. CDR3 size: 14 residues. Losses at the gene ends were 3 bases for V and 4 bases for J; bases not matched to a gene: 5. Looked up from germline, CDR1 is MNHEY and CDR2 is SMNVEV (reference sequence). Written as DNA, the CDR3 is TGTGCCAGCAGTTTTTCAGGGGGACCCTATGGCTACACCTTC. Its protein product is CASSFSGGPYGYTF.

The CDR3 DNA reads TGTGCCAGCAGATTGCCTATGAGGTTCTCGAACACCGGGGAGCTGTTTTTT. It yields the protein CASRLPMRFSNTGELFF. The rearrangement uses TRBV7-8 and TRBJ2-2; D call uncertain. V dropped 6 bases and J dropped 0 bases, with 17 bases sitting between them. Germline V CDR1 and CDR2: SGHVS, FQNEAQ. The CDR3 extends over 17 amino acids.

The chain employs TRBV6-2 or TRBV6-3 and TRBJ1-4; D gene ambiguous. Per the germline V gene, CDR1 is MNHEY and CDR2 is SVGEGT. The CDR3 is 14 residues long. Trimming took off 6 bases at V and 7 bases at J, with 15 bases between the two ends. This CDR3 is CASSLDLSGEKLFF. Here the CDR3 DNA reads TGTGCCAGCAGCTTGGACCTCAGCGGTGAAAAACTGTTTTTT.

V and J are TRBV19 and TRBJ1-3; 9 nucleotides align to TRBD1. Looked up from germline, CDR1 is LNHDA and CDR2 is SQIVND (reference sequence). The ends lost 5 bases at V and 5 bases at J; junction bases unmatched: 13. The CDR3 covers 17 residues. CDR3: CASSPEAGTGRRNTIYF. CDR3 DNA: TGTGCCAGTAGTCCCGAAGCCGGGACAGGGAGAAGAAACACCATATATTTT.

V gene TRBV10-3 combines with J gene TRBJ2-1; weak D call: TRBD2 (6 bases). Trimming removed 2 bases at V and 7 bases at J, with 21 bases between. The CDR3 spans 17 residues. Germline V gene sequence: CDR1 ENHRY, CDR2 SYGVKD. The CDR3, as DNA: TGTGCCATCAGTGAGGTGGGTCGGGGGAGCATGAAGAATGAGCAGTTCTTC. Its translation: CAISEVGRGSMKNEQFF.

V usage is TRBV5-1 and J usage is TRBJ2-1; the D is unclear. The CDR3 has 14 residues. V was trimmed by 6 bases and J by 0 bases, leaving 10 bases between them. Germline V gene sequence: CDR1 SGHRS, CDR2 YFSETQ. For the CDR3, the DNA is TGCGCCAGCACCCTTCGGAGCTCCTACAATGAGCAGTTCTTC. Its translation: CASTLRSSYNEQFF.

This clone came up a few times. CDR3 amino acids: CASSLGTPYEQYF. The CDR3 DNA reads as TGTGCCAGCAGCTTGGGGACACCCTACGAGCAGTACTTC. The chain carries TRBV7-9 and TRBJ2-7, with D maybe TRBD1 (6 bases). Germline V gene lookup returns CDR1 SEHNR and CDR2 FQNEAQ (reference sequence). Trimming removed 3 bases from V and 2 bases from J, with 8 bases in between. This CDR3 comprises 13 residues.

V gene TRBV30 combines with J gene TRBJ1-5; D not certain. The CDR3 sequence is 13 residues long. Germline CDR1 and CDR2: GTSNPN and SVGIG (reference sequence). V lost 2 bases, J lost 7 bases, and 12 bases lay in between. CDR3 DNA: TGTGCCTGGAGTCCCTCGGGAACGCAGCCCCAGCATTTT. It specifies CAWSPSGTQPQHF.

This chain links TRBV6-5 with TRBJ2-7, with 8 bases lining up with TRBD2. CDR1 is MNHEY and CDR2 is SVGAGI in the germline V gene. Trimming removed 5 bases from V and 3 bases from J; junction bases left unmatched: 9. The CDR3 covers 15 residues. CDR3: CASSMQPSGYYEQYF. The CDR3 DNA reads TGTGCCAGCAGTATGCAACCTAGCGGGTACTACGAGCAGTACTTC.

This clone was detected only once. This sequence joins TRBV11-2 and TRBJ2-1, with D maybe TRBD2 (6 bases). Germline V lookup: CDR1 SGHAT, CDR2 FQNNGV. With 5 bases removed from V and 7 bases from J, the gap between germline ends came to 21 bases. The CDR3 is 16 residues long. CDR3 loop: CASSPAPLLAGNEQFF. The CDR3, as DNA: TGTGCCAGCAGCCCCGCCCCGCTACTGGCGGGGAATGAGCAGTTCTTC.

The chain combines TRBV4-1 with TRBJ2-7; D remains unclear. Germline V gives CDR1 MGHRA, CDR2 YSYEKL. CDR3 length equals 11 residues. V was clipped by 0 bases and J by 7 bases, with 4 bases between them. CDR3 nucleotide sequence: TGCGCCAGCAGCCAAGATATGGAGCAGTACTTC. Its protein product is CASSQDMEQYF.

This clone was detected once. The J gene is TRBJ2-1, the V gene TRBV5-1, with 7 bases fitting TRBD2. Germline CDR1 reads SGHRS; CDR2 reads YFSETQ. The V gene end was trimmed by 3 bases and the J gene end by 6 bases; junction bases not matched to a gene: 15. The CDR3 is 17 amino acids. The CDR3 loop is CASSSVISGLEGNEQFF. As DNA, the CDR3 is TGCGCCAGCAGCTCGGTCATTAGCGGGTTAGAGGGCAATGAGCAGTTCTTC.

The chain recombines TRBV7-6 with TRBJ2-5; 12 bases align to TRBD2. The CDR3 has 20 amino acids. The germline V gene has CDR1 SGHVS and CDR2 FNYEAQ. The V segment lost 5 bases and the J segment 7 bases; nucleotides outside the gene matches: 23. CDR3 bases: TGTGCCAGCAGCACTCTAGTGACTAGCGGGAGAGGGGGGACCCGCGGGACCCAGTACTTC. As protein: CASSTLVTSGRGGTRGTQYF. The whole variable domain, remainder taken from reference TRBV7-6 and TRBJ2-5, is GAGVSQSPRYKVTKRGQDVALRCDPISGHVSLYWYRQALGQGPEFLTYFNYEAQQDKSGLPNDRFSAERPEGSISTLTIQRTEQRDSAMYRCASSTLVTSGRGGTRGTQYFGPGTRLLVL.

V and J are TRBV6-1 and TRBJ2-7; 9 bases match TRBD1. From germline, CDR1 is MNHNS and CDR2 SASEGT. The CDR3 covers 14 residues. V lost 2 bases and J lost 10; bases outside the gene matches: 9. CDR3 loop: CASSEWGQGPRQYF. As DNA, the CDR3 is TGTGCCAGCAGTGAATGGGGACAGGGTCCCCGCCAGTACTTC.

The rearrangement uses TRBV5-6 and TRBJ1-5; no definite D call. The germline V and J ends were trimmed by 0 bases and 3 bases, with 13 bases remaining between them. Per the germline V gene, CDR1 is SGHDT and CDR2 is YYEEEE. This CDR3 has 16 residues. The CDR3: CASSLGAPVNNQPQHF. The CDR3 DNA reads TGTGCCAGCAGCTTGGGGGCCCCTGTCAACAATCAGCCCCAGCATTTT.

This rearrangement joins TRBV5-6 to TRBJ1-4; no firm D call. Germline values: CDR1 SGHDT, CDR2 YYEEEE. Between the trimmed V and J ends, which lost 0 bases and 6 bases, there was a span of 6 bases. The CDR3 length is 13 residues. DNA for the CDR3: TGTGCCAGCAGCTTGGGACGGGATGAAAAACTGTTTTTT. Translated: CASSLGRDEKLFF.

This chain uses TRBV5-1 with TRBJ2-1, with a tentative D call TRBD2 (5 bases). The CDR3 consists of 15 residues. The germline gives CDR1 SGHRS, CDR2 YFSETQ. V shed 7 bases and J shed 0 bases, with 14 bases lying between them. CDR3 sequence: CASDTERSSYNEQFF. CDR3 nucleotide sequence: TGCGCCAGCGATACCGAGCGGAGCTCCTACAATGAGCAGTTCTTC.

This chain connects TRBV2 to TRBJ2-2; D ambiguous. V lost 7 bases, J lost 0 bases, and 9 bases lay in between. This CDR3 comprises 14 residues. Per germline, CDR1 SNHLY and CDR2 FYNNEI. The CDR3 DNA sequence: TGTGCCAGCATGAGCGTATCGAACACCGGGGAGCTGTTTTTT. It yields the protein CASMSVSNTGELFF.